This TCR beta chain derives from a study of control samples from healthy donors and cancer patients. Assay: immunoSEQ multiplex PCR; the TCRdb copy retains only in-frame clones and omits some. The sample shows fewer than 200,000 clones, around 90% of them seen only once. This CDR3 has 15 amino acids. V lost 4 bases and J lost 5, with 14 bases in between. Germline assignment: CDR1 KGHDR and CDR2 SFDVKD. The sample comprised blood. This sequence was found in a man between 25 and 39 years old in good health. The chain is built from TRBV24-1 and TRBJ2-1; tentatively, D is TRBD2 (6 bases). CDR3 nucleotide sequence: TGTGCCACCAGTGAGCAAAGGGGACTCCACAATGAGCAGTTCTTC. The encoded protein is CATSEQRGLHNEQFF.